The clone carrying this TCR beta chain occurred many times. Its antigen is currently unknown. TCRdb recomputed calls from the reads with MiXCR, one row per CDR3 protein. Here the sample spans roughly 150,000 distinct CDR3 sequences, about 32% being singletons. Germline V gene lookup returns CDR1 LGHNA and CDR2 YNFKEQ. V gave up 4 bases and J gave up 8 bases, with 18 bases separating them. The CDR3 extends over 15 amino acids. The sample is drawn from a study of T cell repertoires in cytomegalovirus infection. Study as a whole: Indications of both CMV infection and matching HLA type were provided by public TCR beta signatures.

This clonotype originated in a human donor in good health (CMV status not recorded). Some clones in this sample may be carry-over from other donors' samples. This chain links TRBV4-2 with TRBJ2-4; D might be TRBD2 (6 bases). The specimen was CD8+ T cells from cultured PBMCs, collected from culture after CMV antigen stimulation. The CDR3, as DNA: TGTGCCAGCAGCCCTAGAGGGCAGTCGGGGGACATTCAGTACTTC. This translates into CASSPRGQSGDIQYF.